This T cell receptor (beta chain) was profiled in a study of cytomegalovirus exposure and HLA in healthy donors. Study details: The 120 or so validation repertoires, a later analysis reported, used the same platform as the approximately 630 first-cohort repertoires.

The sample holds a few counts of this clone. Antigen specificity is unknown. Clones were read by immunoSEQ multiplex PCR, and TCRdb kept only the in-frame ones, dropping some. The sample has tens of thousands of clones, about 87% seen once; the top ten hold 3% to 4%. Study outcomes and limitations: Some public TCRs appeared in many individuals, while most sequences were rare. There were about 160 TCR beta chains listed as cytomegalovirus-associated. A subsequent analysis found that TCR clusters from the first cohort also tended to co-occur in the approximately 130 validation repertoires, with approximately 95% of cluster scores above 0.

From germline, CDR1 is GTSNPN and CDR2 SVGIG (reference sequence). Trimming stripped 5 bases from V and 8 bases from J, with 13 bases between. This CDR3 has 13 amino acids. This chain links TRBV30 with TRBJ1-6; D is ambiguous. Input material: PBMCs. The TCR originated in a woman aged 18-35 years in good health and CMV-seropositive. The CDR3 loop is CAWGPQRDSPLHF. The CDR3 nucleotides are TGTGCCTGGGGGCCTCAGCGGGATTCACCCCTCCACTTT.